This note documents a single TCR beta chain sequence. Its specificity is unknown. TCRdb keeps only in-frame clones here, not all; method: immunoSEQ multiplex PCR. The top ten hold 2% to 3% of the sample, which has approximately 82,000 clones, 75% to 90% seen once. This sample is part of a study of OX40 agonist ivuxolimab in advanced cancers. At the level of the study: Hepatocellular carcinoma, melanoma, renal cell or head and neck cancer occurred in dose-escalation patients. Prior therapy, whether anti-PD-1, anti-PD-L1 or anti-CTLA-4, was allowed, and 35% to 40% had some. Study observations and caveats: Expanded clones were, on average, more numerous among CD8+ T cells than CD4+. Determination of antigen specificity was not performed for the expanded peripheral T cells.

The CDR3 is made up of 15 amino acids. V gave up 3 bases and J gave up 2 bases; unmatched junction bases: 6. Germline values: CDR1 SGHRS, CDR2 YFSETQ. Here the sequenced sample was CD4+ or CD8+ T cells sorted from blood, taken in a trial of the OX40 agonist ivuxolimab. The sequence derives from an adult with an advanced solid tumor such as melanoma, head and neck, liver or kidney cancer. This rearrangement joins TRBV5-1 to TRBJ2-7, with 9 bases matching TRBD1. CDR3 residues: CASSYGQGRTYEQYF. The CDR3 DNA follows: TGCGCCAGCAGCTATGGACAGGGGAGGACCTACGAGCAGTACTTC. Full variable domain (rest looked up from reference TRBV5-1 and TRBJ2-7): KAGVTQTPRYLIKTRGQQVTLSCSPISGHRSVSWYQQTPGQGLQFLFEYFSETQRNKGNFPGRFSGRQFSNSRSEMNVSTLELGDSALYLCASSYGQGRTYEQYFGPGTRLTVT.